This entry lists 18 T cell receptor beta chains sequenced from one sample in a study of blood T cells in healthy people across ages. A second PCR, run for roughly 7 to 11 cycles, used a sample-barcoded 5' primer plus a J-beta primer mix. In TCRdb, the 5' RACE reads were re-called with MiXCR into one record per CDR3 protein. The table includes about 1.7 million distinct CDR3 sequences, 28% detected once. Sequenced sample: blood. Source of these receptors: a woman between 25 and 40 years old in good health.

The chain is built from TRBV20-1 and TRBJ1-2, with D maybe TRBD1 (5 bases). The CDR3 extends over 12 amino acids. V lost 6 bases and J lost 8, with 16 bases in between. Germline V gene lookup returns CDR1 DFQATT and CDR2 SNEGSKA (reference sequence). DNA for the CDR3: TGCAGTGCCTACAGGAACTCTGTAGGCTACACCTTC. This codes for CSAYRNSVGYTF.

This clonotype has just a few counts. The V call is TRBV7-3, the J call TRBJ1-5, with D possibly being TRBD1 (5 bases). The V gene's germline CDR1 is SGHTA and CDR2 FQGTGA. Trimming took off 5 bases at V and 5 bases at J, with 16 bases between the two ends. CDR3 length: 15 residues. The CDR3 region is CASSPSGGVDQPQHF. The DNA for the CDR3 is TGTGCCAGCAGCCCCTCCGGGGGGGTGGATCAGCCCCAGCATTTT.

The table lists this clonotype with a few counts. The genes are TRBV25-1 and TRBJ1-1; 10 bases map to TRBD2. The last part of the DNA fits TRBJ2-3 better; the J call may be wrong. Per germline, CDR1 MGHDK and CDR2 SYGVNS. CDR3 length equals 18 residues. CDR3 DNA sequence: TGTGCCAGCAGTGACCAGCTTCCTCTAGCGGGAGTCTCAGATACGCAGTATTTT. Translated, it gives CASSDQLPLAGVSDTQYF.

Only a few counts were recorded for this clonotype. One end of the junction varies from germline; a read error may be responsible. V and J are TRBV6-5 and TRBJ2-7; 7 bases map to TRBD1. The germline V gene encodes CDR1 MNHEY and CDR2 SVGAGI. The CDR3 is 13 residues long. CDR3 DNA: TGTGCCGGCAGTTTGACAGGGTCTTACGAGCAGTACTTC. The encoded protein is CAGSLTGSYEQYF.

V usage is TRBV7-9 and J usage is TRBJ1-1; 7 bases are a match to TRBD1. The CDR3 consists of 14 residues. Germline V gene data show CDR1 as SEHNR and CDR2 as FQNEAQ (reference sequence). Trimming cost V 5 bases and J 1 base; bases outside gene matches: 4. The CDR3 DNA is TGTGCCAGCAGCACACAGGGGTCGAACACTGAAGCTTTCTTT. Amino acid sequence: CASSTQGSNTEAFF.

CDR3: CASSRYSTGSHEQYF. Here the CDR3 DNA reads TGTGCCAGCAGCCGCTATTCTACAGGGTCACACGAGCAGTACTTC. The chain links TRBV11-2 to TRBJ2-5; a weak D match, TRBD1 (6 bases). The J call may be incorrect, as the DNA end agrees better with TRBJ2-7. This CDR3 spans 15 amino acids. Germline CDR1 and CDR2: SGHAT and FQNNGV.

This clonotype was picked up a small number of times. CDR3 nucleotides: TGTGCCAGCAGTTCCCACTTCGGACTCGCCACAGATACGCAGTATTTT. It translates to CASSSHFGLATDTQYF. This chain uses TRBV12-3 or TRBV12-4 with TRBJ2-3; maybe TRBD2 (5 bases). This CDR3 comprises 16 residues. Trimming took 4 bases from V and 2 from J, leaving 16 bases between them.

V gene TRBV20-1 combines with J gene TRBJ1-4; D ambiguous. This CDR3 comprises 16 residues. In germline, CDR1 is DFQATT, CDR2 SNEGSKA (reference sequence). With 2 bases removed from V and 8 bases from J, the gap between germline ends came to 21 bases. The CDR3 sequence is CSARRGGPGSVEKLFF. DNA of the CDR3: TGCAGTGCTAGAAGAGGCGGGCCTGGTAGTGTAGAAAAACTGTTTTTT.

This clonotype was seen a few times. J is TRBJ1-2 and V is TRBV20-1, with D possibly matching TRBD1 (5 bases). CDR1 and CDR2 from the germline V gene are DFQATT and SNEGSKA (reference sequence). The CDR3 covers 11 residues. V lost 3 bases and J 8 bases, leaving 10 bases between the germline ends. The CDR3 spells CSASEGVGYTF. The DNA of the CDR3 is TGCAGTGCTAGTGAAGGGGTGGGCTACACCTTC.

The J gene is TRBJ2-1, the V gene TRBV3-1; perhaps D is TRBD1 or TRBD2 (5 bases each). Germline V gives CDR1 LGHDT, CDR2 YNNKEL (reference sequence). V was pared by 3 bases and J by 13 bases, with 22 bases between. This CDR3 comprises 15 residues. The CDR3 region is CASSHTAQRGETQFF. The CDR3 region has the DNA TGTGCCAGCAGCCACACAGCCCAGCGAGGGGAGACCCAGTTCTTC.

This clonotype was detected only a few times. The V call is TRBV27, the J call TRBJ2-3; 11 nucleotides align to TRBD2. CDR3 length: 14 residues. Germline assignment: CDR1 MNHEY and CDR2 SMNVEV (reference sequence). The junction had 17 bases not matched to a gene; V was cut back by 10 bases and J by 14 bases. The CDR3 protein is CATATSGEHTDTYF. The CDR3, as DNA: TGTGCCACCGCGACTAGCGGGGAGCACACAGATACGTATTTT.

This clonotype was seen repeatedly, ten times or more. The chain combines TRBV12-3 or TRBV12-4 with TRBJ2-6; D is perhaps TRBD2 (5 bases). V was trimmed by 5 bases and J by 0 bases, leaving 11 bases between them. This CDR3 contains 16 residues. The CDR3 coding sequence is TGTGCCAGCAGTAGCGGACCCTCCTCTGGGGCCAACGTCCTGACTTTC. Its protein is CASSSGPSSGANVLTF.

The rearrangement links TRBV21-1 to TRBJ2-1; the listed D gene, TRBD1, was not tested against the DNA. TRBV21-1 is reported as a pseudogene. CDR3 length equals 15 residues. The CDR3 nucleotides read TGTGCCAGCAGCCCCCTTGGGGGGCGCCACAATGAGCAGTTCTTC. This codes for CASSPLGGRHNEQFF.

A remark on this clonotype: A read error may account for a junction end that differs from germline. The rearrangement uses TRBV3-1 and TRBJ1-2; no clear D gene. Germline V CDR1 and CDR2: LGHDT, YNNKEL (reference sequence). The CDR3 is 11 amino acids. CDR3 coding DNA: TGTACCAGCAGCCGGGACTATGGCTACACCTTC. Translated, it gives CTSSRDYGYTF.

Notes on this clonotype: With a much larger clone just one base away, this may be a read error. J is TRBJ1-2 and V is TRBV7-9, with D possibly being TRBD1 (6 bases). Germline V gene sequence: CDR1 SEHNR, CDR2 FQNEAQ (reference sequence). This CDR3 comprises 13 residues. In DNA, the CDR3 is TGTGCCAGCAGCTCTACAGGGTTGCATGGCTGCACCTTC. Its translation: CASSSTGLHGCTF.

In this sample, this clonotype turned up many times. The chain couples TRBV5-5 to TRBJ2-7, with a tentative D call TRBD1 (6 bases). The V end lost 1 base, the J end lost 2 bases, and 13 bases lay between the germline ends. Germline V gives CDR1 SGHKS, CDR2 YYEKEE (reference sequence). The CDR3 has 15 residues. The DNA for the CDR3 is TGTGCCAGCAGCTTGCGGCCAGGGGCGACCTACGAGCAGTACTTC. Translated, it gives CASSLRPGATYEQYF.

This clonotype was observed a handful of times. This chain uses TRBV7-2 with TRBJ2-7; D is undetermined. Trimming stripped 0 bases from V and 2 bases from J, with 14 bases between. The CDR3 is 16 residues long. The germline V gene encodes CDR1 SGHTA and CDR2 FQGNSA. The CDR3 DNA reads TGTGCCAGCAGCTTAGCCTCTCGCAGAAACACCTACGAGCAGTACTTC. Its protein is CASSLASRRNTYEQYF.

This clonotype was seen repeatedly, ten times or more. The V gene is TRBV10-3, the J gene TRBJ2-5; D unresolved. There are 14 residues in the CDR3. The V end was cut by 0 bases, the J end by 5 bases, with 10 bases between. Germline loops: CDR1 ENHRY, CDR2 SYGVKD. The CDR3 nucleotides are TGTGCCATCAGTGAGTCGCAGACTCGGGAGACCCAGTACTTC. Translated: CAISESQTRETQYF.